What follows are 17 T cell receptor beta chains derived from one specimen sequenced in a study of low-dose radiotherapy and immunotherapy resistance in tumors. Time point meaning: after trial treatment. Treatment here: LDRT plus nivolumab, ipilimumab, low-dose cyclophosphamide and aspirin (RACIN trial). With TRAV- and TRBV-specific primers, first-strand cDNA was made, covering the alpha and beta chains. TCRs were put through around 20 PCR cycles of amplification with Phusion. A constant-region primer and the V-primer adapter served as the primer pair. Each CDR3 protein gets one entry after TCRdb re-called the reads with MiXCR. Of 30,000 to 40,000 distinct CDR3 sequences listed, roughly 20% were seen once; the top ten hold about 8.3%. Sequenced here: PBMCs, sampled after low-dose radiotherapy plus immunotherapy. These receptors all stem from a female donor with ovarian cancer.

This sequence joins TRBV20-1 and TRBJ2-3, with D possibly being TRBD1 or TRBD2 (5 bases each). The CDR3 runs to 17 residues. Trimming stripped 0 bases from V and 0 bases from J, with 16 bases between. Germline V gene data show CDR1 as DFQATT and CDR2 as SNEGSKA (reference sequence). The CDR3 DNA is TGCAGTGCTAGAGACTCCGGGCCTCGGGGCAGCACAGATACGCAGTATTTT. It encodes CSARDSGPRGSTDTQYF.

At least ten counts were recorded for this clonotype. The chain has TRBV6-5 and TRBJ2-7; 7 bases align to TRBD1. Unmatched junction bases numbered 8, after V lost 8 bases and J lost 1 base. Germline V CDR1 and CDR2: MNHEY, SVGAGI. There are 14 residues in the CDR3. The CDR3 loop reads CASWPYRGSYEQYF. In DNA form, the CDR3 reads TGTGCCAGCTGGCCTTACAGGGGATCCTACGAGCAGTACTTC.

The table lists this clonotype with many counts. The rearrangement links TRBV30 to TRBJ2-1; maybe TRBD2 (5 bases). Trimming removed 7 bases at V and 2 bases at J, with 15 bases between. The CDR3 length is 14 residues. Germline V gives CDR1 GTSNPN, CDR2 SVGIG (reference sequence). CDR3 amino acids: CALEKNGAYNEQFF. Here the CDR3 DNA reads TGTGCCTTGGAAAAAAACGGGGCCTACAATGAGCAGTTCTTC. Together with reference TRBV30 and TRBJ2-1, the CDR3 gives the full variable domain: SQTIHQWPATLVQPVGSPLSLECTVEGTSNPNLYWYRQAAGRGLQLLFYSVGIGQISSEVPQNLSASRPQDRQFILSSKKLLLSDSGFYLCALEKNGAYNEQFFGPGTRLTVL.

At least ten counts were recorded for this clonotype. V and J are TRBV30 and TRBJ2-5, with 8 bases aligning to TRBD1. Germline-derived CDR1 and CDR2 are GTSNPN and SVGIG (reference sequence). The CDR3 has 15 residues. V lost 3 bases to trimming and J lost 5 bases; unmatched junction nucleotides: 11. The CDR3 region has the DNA TGTGCCTGGAGCCTGGCCAGGGGGCGCGCGGAGACCCAGTACTTC. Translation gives CAWSLARGRAETQYF. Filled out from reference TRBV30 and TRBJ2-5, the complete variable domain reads SQTIHQWPATLVQPVGSPLSLECTVEGTSNPNLYWYRQAAGRGLQLLFYSVGIGQISSEVPQNLSASRPQDRQFILSSKKLLLSDSGFYLCAWSLARGRAETQYFGPGTRLLVL.

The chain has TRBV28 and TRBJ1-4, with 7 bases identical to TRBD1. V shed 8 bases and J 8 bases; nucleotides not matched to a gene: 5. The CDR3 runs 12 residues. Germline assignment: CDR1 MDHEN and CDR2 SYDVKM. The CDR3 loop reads CASEGTVEKLFF. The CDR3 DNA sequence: TGTGCCAGCGAGGGGACAGTCGAAAAACTGTTTTTT.

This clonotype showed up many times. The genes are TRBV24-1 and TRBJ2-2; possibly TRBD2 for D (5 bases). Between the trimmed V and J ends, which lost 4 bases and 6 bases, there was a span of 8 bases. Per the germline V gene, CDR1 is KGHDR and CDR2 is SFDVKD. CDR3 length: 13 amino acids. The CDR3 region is CATSDTRSGELFF. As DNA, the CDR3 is TGTGCCACCAGTGACACTAGGTCCGGGGAGCTGTTTTTT.

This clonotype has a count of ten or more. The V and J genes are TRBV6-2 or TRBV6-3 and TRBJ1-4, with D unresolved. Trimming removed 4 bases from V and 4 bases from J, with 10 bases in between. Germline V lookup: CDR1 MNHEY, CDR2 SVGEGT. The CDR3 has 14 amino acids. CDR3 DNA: TGTGCCAGCAGTTCCGGGTCCAATAATGAAAAACTGTTTTTT. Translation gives CASSSGSNNEKLFF.

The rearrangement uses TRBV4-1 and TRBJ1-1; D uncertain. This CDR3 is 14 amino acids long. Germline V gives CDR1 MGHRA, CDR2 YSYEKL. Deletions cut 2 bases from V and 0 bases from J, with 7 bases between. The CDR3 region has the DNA TGCGCCAGCAGCCAAAGCTACATGAACACTGAAGCTTTCTTT. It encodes CASSQSYMNTEAFF.

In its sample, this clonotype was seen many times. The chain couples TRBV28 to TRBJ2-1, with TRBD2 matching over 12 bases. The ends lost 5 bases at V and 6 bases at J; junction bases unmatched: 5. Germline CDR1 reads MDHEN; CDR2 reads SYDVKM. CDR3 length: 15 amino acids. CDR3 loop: CASSRLAGDFNEQFF. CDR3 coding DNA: TGTGCCAGCAGTAGACTAGCGGGAGATTTCAATGAGCAGTTCTTC.

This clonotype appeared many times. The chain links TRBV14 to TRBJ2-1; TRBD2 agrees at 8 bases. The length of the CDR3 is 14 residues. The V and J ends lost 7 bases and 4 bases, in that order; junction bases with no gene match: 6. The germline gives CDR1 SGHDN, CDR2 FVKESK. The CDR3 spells CASTSGSSYNEQFF. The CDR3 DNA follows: TGTGCCAGCACGAGCGGGAGTTCTTACAATGAGCAGTTCTTC.

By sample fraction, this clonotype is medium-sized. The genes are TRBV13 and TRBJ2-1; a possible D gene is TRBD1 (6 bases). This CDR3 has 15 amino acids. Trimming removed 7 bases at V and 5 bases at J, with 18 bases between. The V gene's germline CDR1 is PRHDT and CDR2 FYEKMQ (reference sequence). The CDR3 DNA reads TGTGCCAGCACCCTCCTGGACAGAGACAACAATGAGCAGTTCTTC. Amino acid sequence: CASTLLDRDNNEQFF.

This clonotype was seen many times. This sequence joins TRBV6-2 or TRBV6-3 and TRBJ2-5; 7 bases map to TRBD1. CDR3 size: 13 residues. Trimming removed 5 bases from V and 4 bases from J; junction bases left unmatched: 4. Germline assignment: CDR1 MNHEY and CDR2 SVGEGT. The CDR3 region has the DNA TGTGCCAGCAGTGCAACAGGGGTAGAGACCCAGTACTTC. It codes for CASSATGVETQYF.

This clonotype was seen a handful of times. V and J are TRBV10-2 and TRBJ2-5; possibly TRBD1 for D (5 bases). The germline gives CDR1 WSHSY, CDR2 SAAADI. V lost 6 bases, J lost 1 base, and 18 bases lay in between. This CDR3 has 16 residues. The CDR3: CASSLKGVTVQETQYF. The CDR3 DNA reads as TGCGCCAGCAGCCTTAAAGGTGTGACAGTCCAAGAGACCCAGTACTTC.

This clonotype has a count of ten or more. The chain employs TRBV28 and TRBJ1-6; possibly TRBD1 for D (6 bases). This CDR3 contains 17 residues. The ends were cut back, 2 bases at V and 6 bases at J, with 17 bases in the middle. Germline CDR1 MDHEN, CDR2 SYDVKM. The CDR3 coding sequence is TGTGCCAGCAGTTTACGGGCACGACAGGCGGGTAATTCACCCCTCCACTTT. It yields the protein CASSLRARQAGNSPLHF.

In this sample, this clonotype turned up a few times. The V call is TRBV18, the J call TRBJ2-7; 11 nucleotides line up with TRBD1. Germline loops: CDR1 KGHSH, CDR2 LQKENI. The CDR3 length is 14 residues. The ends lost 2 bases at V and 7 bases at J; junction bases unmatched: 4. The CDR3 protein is CASSPGQGAREQYF. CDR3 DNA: TGTGCCAGCTCACCAGGACAGGGGGCAAGGGAGCAGTACTTC.

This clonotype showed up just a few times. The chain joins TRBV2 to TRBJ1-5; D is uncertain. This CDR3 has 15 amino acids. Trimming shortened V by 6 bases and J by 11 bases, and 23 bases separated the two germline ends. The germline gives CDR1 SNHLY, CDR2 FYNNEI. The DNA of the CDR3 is TGTGCCAGCAGAGAATCCCCGGGAAGCCCTCTGGCCCAGCATTTT. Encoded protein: CASRESPGSPLAQHF.

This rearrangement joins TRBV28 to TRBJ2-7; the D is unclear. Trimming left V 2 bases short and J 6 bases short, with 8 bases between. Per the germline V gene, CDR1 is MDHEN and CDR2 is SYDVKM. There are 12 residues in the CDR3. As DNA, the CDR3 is TGTGCCAGCAGTTTAACGTCCAGCGAGCAGTACTTC. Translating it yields CASSLTSSEQYF.